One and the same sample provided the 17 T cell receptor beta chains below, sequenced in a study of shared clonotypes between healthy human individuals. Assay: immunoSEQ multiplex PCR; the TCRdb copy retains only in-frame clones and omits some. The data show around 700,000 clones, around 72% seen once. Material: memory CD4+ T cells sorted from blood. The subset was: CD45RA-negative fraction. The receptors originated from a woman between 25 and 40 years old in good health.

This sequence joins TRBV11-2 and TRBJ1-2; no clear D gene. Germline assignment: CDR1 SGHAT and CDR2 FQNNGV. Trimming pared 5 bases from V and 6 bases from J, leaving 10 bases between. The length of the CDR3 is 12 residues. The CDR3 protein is CASSAVGDGYTF. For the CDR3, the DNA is TGTGCCAGCAGCGCGGTCGGGGATGGCTACACCTTC.

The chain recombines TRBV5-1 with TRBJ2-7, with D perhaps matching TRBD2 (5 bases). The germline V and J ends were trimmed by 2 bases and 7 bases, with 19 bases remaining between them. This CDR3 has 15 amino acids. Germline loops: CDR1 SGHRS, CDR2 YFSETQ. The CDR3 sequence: CASSLSPVTKREQYF. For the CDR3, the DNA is TGCGCCAGCAGCTTATCTCCAGTGACAAAGCGGGAGCAGTACTTC.

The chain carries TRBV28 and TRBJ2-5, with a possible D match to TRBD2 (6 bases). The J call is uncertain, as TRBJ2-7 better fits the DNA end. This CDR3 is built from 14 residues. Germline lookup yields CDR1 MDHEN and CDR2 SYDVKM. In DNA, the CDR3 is TGTGCCAGCAGAACCGGGACTGAGGCCTACGAGCAGTACTTC. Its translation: CASRTGTEAYEQYF.

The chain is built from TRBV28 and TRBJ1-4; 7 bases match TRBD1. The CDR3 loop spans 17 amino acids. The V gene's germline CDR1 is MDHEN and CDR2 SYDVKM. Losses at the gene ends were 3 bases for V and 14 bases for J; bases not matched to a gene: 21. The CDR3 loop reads CASSFHLEGQPMEGLFF. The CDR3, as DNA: TGTGCCAGCAGTTTCCACCTGGAGGGACAGCCCATGGAGGGGCTGTTTTTT.

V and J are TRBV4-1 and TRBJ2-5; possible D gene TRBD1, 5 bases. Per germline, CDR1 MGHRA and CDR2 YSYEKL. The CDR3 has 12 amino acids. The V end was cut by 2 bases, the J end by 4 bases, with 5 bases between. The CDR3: CASSQRGETQYF. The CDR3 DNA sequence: TGCGCCAGCAGCCAAAGGGGAGAGACCCAGTACTTC.

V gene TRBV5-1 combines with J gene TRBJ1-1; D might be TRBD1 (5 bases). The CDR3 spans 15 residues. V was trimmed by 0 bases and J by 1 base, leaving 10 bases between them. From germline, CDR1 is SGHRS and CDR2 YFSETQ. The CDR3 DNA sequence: TGCGCCAGCAGCTTGGCAGGTGGACAGAACACTGAAGCTTTCTTT. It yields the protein CASSLAGGQNTEAFF. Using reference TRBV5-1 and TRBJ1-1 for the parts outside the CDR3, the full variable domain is KAGVTQTPRYLIKTRGQQVTLSCSPISGHRSVSWYQQTPGQGLQFLFEYFSETQRNKGNFPGRFSGRQFSNSRSEMNVSTLELGDSALYLCASSLAGGQNTEAFFGQGTRLTVV.

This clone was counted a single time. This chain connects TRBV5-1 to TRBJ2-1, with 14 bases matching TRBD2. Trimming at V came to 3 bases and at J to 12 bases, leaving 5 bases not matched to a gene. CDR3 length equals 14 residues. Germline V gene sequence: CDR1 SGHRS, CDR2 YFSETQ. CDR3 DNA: TGCGCCAGCAGCTCGGGACTAGCGGGAGTAGGGCAGTTCTTC. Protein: CASSSGLAGVGQFF.

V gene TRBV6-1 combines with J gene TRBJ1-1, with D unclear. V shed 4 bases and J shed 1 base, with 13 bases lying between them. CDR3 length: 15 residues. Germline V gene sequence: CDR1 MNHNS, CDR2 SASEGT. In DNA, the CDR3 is TGTGCCAGCAGTGGTAGCCTGGGCAAGAACACTGAAGCTTTCTTT. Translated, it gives CASSGSLGKNTEAFF.

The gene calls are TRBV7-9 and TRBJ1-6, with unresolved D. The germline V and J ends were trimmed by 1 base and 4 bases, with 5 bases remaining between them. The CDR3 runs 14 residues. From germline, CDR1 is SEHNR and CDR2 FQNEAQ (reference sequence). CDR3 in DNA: TGTGCCAGCAGCTTAGGGTCGTATAATTCACCCCTCCACTTT. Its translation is CASSLGSYNSPLHF.

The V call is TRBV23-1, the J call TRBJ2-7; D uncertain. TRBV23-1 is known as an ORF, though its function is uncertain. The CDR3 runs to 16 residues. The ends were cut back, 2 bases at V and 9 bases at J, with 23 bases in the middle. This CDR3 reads CASSQRLRRILRGQYF. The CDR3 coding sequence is TGCGCCAGCAGTCAACGGTTACGGCGGATTCTACGAGGGCAGTACTTC.

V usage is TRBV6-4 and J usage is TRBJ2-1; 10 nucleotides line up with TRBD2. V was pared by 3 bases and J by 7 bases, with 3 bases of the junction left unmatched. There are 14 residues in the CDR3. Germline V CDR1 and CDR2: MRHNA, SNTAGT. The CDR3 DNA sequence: TGTGCCAGCAGTGAAGCGGGAGGGCCGAATGAGCAGTTCTTC. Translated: CASSEAGGPNEQFF.

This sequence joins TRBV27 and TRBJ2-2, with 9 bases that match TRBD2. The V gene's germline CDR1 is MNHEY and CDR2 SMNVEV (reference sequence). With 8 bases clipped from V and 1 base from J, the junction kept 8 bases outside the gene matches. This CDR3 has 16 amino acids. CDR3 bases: TGTGCCAGCCGCTGGCGTAGCGGGGGGAACACCGGGGAGCTGTTTTTT. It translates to CASRWRSGGNTGELFF.

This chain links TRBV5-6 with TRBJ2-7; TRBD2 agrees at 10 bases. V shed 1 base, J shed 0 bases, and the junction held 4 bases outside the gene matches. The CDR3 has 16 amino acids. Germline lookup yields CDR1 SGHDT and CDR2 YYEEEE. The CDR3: CASSLLAGDFSYEQYF. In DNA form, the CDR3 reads TGTGCCAGCAGCTTGCTAGCGGGGGATTTCTCCTACGAGCAGTACTTC.

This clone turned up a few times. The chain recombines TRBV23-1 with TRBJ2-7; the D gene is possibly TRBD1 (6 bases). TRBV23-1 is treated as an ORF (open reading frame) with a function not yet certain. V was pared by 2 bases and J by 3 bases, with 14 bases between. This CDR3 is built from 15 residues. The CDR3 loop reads CASSQPRDIIYEQYF. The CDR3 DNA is TGCGCCAGCAGTCAACCCAGGGACATCATCTACGAGCAGTACTTC.

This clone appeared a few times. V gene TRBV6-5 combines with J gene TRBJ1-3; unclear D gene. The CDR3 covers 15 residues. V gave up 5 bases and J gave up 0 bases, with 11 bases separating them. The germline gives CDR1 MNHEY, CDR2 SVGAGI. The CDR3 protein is CASSNHPSSGNTIYF. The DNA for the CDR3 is TGTGCCAGCAGTAACCATCCAAGCTCTGGAAACACCATATATTTT.

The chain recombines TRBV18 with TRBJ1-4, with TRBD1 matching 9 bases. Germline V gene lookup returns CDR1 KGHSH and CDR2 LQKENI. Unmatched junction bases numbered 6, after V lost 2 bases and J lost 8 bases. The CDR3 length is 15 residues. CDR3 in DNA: TGTGCCAGCTCACCAGTGGGACAGGGCGGGGAAAAACTGTTTTTT. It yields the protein CASSPVGQGGEKLFF.

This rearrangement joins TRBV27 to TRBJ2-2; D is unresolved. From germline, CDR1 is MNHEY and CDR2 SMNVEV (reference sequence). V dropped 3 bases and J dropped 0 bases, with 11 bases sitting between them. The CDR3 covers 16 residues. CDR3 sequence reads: CASSFLQIANTGELFF. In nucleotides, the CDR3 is TGTGCCAGCAGTTTCCTCCAGATAGCGAACACCGGGGAGCTGTTTTTT.